A single T cell receptor beta chain is shown here with its context. CDR1 and CDR2 (germline): LNHDA, SQIVND (reference sequence). The CDR3 totals 16 residues. V shed 7 bases and J shed 4 bases, with 21 bases lying between them. This record comes from a study of blood T cell repertoires in COVID-19. Whole-study context: PBMCs, B-cell-depleted T cells, or T cells were the source of the cDNA or gDNA that made up the material.

TCRdb keeps only in-frame clones here, not all; method: immunoSEQ multiplex PCR. The data hold around 230,000 clones, with roughly 83% observed a single time. This clonotype was obtained from a woman in her 70s with active or convalescent COVID-19. The chain combines TRBV19 with TRBJ2-3; D ambiguous. The specimen sequenced was peripheral blood. The CDR3 sequence: CASTPGSVPVADTQYF. In nucleotides, the CDR3 is TGTGCCAGTACCCCGGGTTCAGTTCCAGTAGCAGATACGCAGTATTTT. Full variable domain (rest looked up from reference TRBV19 and TRBJ2-3): DGGITQSPKYLFRKEGQNVTLSCEQNLNHDAMYWYRQDPGQGLRLIYYSQIVNDFQKGDIAEGYSVSREKKESFPLTVTSAQKNPTAFYLCASTPGSVPVADTQYFGPGTRLTVL.